This T cell receptor beta chain was captured by sequencing in a study of blood T cell repertoires in COVID-19. Study at large: Sample material is recorded as cDNA or gDNA derived from T cells, B-cell-depleted T cells, or PBMCs.

This table comes from immunoSEQ multiplex PCR, and its TCRdb copy is limited to in-frame clones, with some not included. The table lists some 250,000 clones, approximately 81% of them singletons. Germline V CDR1 and CDR2: MNHEY, SVGEGT. The CDR3 totals 17 residues. Germline trimming cut 2 bases from V and 4 bases from J; bases unmatched to any gene: 8. The specimen sequenced was peripheral blood. This clonotype originated in a man between 60 and 75 years old with acute or convalescent COVID-19. V and J are TRBV6-2 or TRBV6-3 and TRBJ2-1, with TRBD2 matching over 10 bases. The CDR3 protein is CASSYPKGLAPYNEQFF. The CDR3 DNA reads as TGTGCCAGCAGTTACCCCAAGGGACTAGCGCCTTACAATGAGCAGTTCTTC.